The text below deals with one TCR beta chain. Antigen: not known. The data derive from a study of graft-versus-host responses after intestinal transplantation. Regarding the study as a whole: Allografts of patients with graft-donor T cell macrochimerism showed high graft-versus-host to host-versus-graft clone ratios. Researchers found peak circulating GvH clone levels linked to early post-transplant HvG declines.

This CDR3 spans 15 amino acids. J was trimmed by 2 bases and V by 5 bases; bases with no gene match: 6. CDR1 MNHNY and CDR2 SVGAGI come from the germline V gene (reference sequence). The method was immunoSEQ multiplex PCR; TCRdb's version includes in-frame clones alone and lacks a portion of them. The sample holds under 100,000 clones, about 94% seen once. Sample: unstimulated CD4+ T cells sorted from spleen or lymph node cells, taken before transplant. This sequence joins TRBV6-6 and TRBJ2-3; 8 bases match TRBD2. This sequence originates from a human donor who was the organ donor for an intestinal transplant. The CDR3 loop reads CASSLGGANTDTQYF. CDR3 nucleotides: TGTGCCAGCAGTCTCGGGGGGGCCAACACAGATACGCAGTATTTT.